The 26 T cell receptor beta chains below all came from one sample that was sequenced in a study of blood T cell repertoires in COVID-19. TCRdb's copy holds only in-frame clones and misses some; the assay was immunoSEQ multiplex PCR. The sample lists roughly 250,000 clones, around 90% occurring once. Material for sequencing was peripheral blood. Every receptor here comes from a woman aged 40 to 50 who had recovered from COVID-19.

The chain combines TRBV12-3 or TRBV12-4 with TRBJ2-7; the match to TRBD1 covers 7 bases. CDR3 size: 13 residues. V was clipped by 6 bases and J by 4 bases; unmatched bases: 6. CDR3 sequence reads: CASSTGAPYEQYF. The CDR3 bases are TGTGCCAGCAGCACAGGGGCCCCTTACGAGCAGTACTTC.

The chain joins TRBV19 to TRBJ1-5; 8 nucleotides agree with TRBD1. Unmatched junction bases numbered 8, after V lost 8 bases and J lost 5 bases. The CDR3 has 14 residues. The V gene's germline CDR1 is LNHDA and CDR2 SQIVND (reference sequence). In DNA, the CDR3 is TGTGCCAGTGCCGACAGGGGCGGCGATCAGCCCCAGCATTTT. It codes for CASADRGGDQPQHF.

The chain links TRBV5-3 to TRBJ1-2; TRBD1 agrees at 8 bases. TRBV5-3 is marked as an open reading frame, function uncertain. The CDR3 spans 16 residues. V dropped 1 base and J dropped 9; count of bases not matched to a gene: 14. CDR3 residues: CARSLSPGTGCACYTF. In DNA, the CDR3 is TGTGCCAGAAGCTTGTCACCCGGGACAGGATGTGCCTGCTACACCTTC.

The gene calls are TRBV18 and TRBJ2-1, with TRBD1 as a possible D gene (6 bases). The V and J ends lost 6 bases and 5 bases respectively, with 14 bases between them. CDR1 is KGHSH and CDR2 is LQKENI in the germline V gene. The CDR3 is 14 amino acids. The CDR3 region has the DNA TGTGCCAGCTCCCCTGCCGGGACAAACAATGAGCAGTTCTTC. Amino acids: CASSPAGTNNEQFF.

The chain uses TRBV11-3 and TRBJ2-1; no definite D call. This CDR3 has 13 residues. V was clipped by 2 bases and J by 8 bases, with 10 bases between them. Germline V CDR1 and CDR2: SGHNT, YENEEA. The CDR3 here is CASSLSSIDEQFF. The CDR3 nucleotides are TGTGCCAGCAGCTTATCTAGTATCGATGAGCAGTTCTTC.

V is TRBV7-9 and J is TRBJ1-4; D not resolved. Germline loops: CDR1 SEHNR, CDR2 FQNEAQ (reference sequence). CDR3 length: 15 amino acids. Trimming removed 4 bases from V and 0 bases from J, with 9 bases in between. CDR3 bases: TGTGCCAGCAGCTGGGAGGGCGCAACTAATGAAAAACTGTTTTTT. It is translated as CASSWEGATNEKLFF.

V is TRBV18 and J is TRBJ2-2; 14 bases fit TRBD2. The junction had 4 bases not matched to a gene; V was cut back by 3 bases and J by 4 bases. This CDR3 has 17 residues. Germline V gene data show CDR1 as KGHSH and CDR2 as LQKENI. This CDR3 is CASSPGTSGSGTGELFF. CDR3 sequence (DNA): TGTGCCAGCTCACCGGGGACTAGCGGGAGTGGCACCGGGGAGCTGTTTTTT. The complete variable domain, with remaining parts taken from reference TRBV18 and TRBJ2-2, reads NAGVMQNPRHLVRRRGQEARLRCSPMKGHSHVYWYRQLPEEGLKFMVYLQKENIIDESGMPKERFSAEFPKEGPSILRIQQVVRGDSAAYFCASSPGTSGSGTGELFFGEGSRLTVL.

The chain employs TRBV9 and TRBJ2-3; maybe TRBD2 (6 bases). This CDR3 is built from 15 residues. CDR1 is SGDLS, CDR2 YYNGEE, per germline. The V end was cut by 0 bases, the J end by 5 bases, with 13 bases between. CDR3 DNA: TGTGCCAGCAGCGTAGGTGGCGGGATCATAGATACGCAGTATTTT. Translating gives CASSVGGGIIDTQYF.

V gene TRBV12-3 or TRBV12-4 combines with J gene TRBJ1-5; D gene ambiguous. Trimming pared 3 bases from V and 7 bases from J, leaving 7 bases between. This CDR3 spans 12 amino acids. The CDR3 sequence is CASSFPGQPQHF. In DNA form, the CDR3 reads TGTGCCAGCAGTTTCCCGGGGCAGCCCCAGCATTTT.

The chain joins TRBV10-3 to TRBJ1-3; TRBD1 aligns across 9 bases. The V segment lost 7 bases and the J segment 7 bases; nucleotides outside the gene matches: 11. Germline V gene lookup returns CDR1 ENHRY and CDR2 SYGVKD. The CDR3 is 15 amino acids. CDR3 nucleotide sequence: TGTGCCATCACCGCGGGGACAGGGAGGGGGAACACCATATATTTT. Protein: CAITAGTGRGNTIYF.

The chain joins TRBV19 to TRBJ1-5; 8 bases fit TRBD1. Germline values: CDR1 LNHDA, CDR2 SQIVND (reference sequence). V gave up 7 bases and J gave up 4 bases; unmatched junction bases: 6. This CDR3 comprises 14 residues. CDR3 sequence reads: CASTSDRENQPQHF. In DNA, the CDR3 is TGTGCCAGTACCTCGGACAGGGAGAATCAGCCCCAGCATTTT.

The V call is TRBV19, the J call TRBJ2-7, with 7 bases identical to TRBD1. CDR3 length equals 15 residues. Germline CDR1 LNHDA, CDR2 SQIVND (reference sequence). Losses at the gene ends were 3 bases for V and 6 bases for J; bases not matched to a gene: 11. The CDR3 loop is CASSIRGRGSVEQYF. The CDR3 bases are TGTGCCAGTAGTATCCGAGGCAGGGGGTCGGTCGAGCAGTACTTC. The variable domain in full, completed from reference TRBV19 and TRBJ2-7, reads DGGITQSPKYLFRKEGQNVTLSCEQNLNHDAMYWYRQDPGQGLRLIYYSQIVNDFQKGDIAEGYSVSREKKESFPLTVTSAQKNPTAFYLCASSIRGRGSVEQYFGPGTRLTVT.

This chain connects TRBV10-3 to TRBJ2-2; 9 bases align to TRBD1. Germline V gives CDR1 ENHRY, CDR2 SYGVKD. This CDR3 spans 14 amino acids. After removal of 4 bases from V and 5 bases from J, the junction contained 2 bases not matched to a gene. The CDR3 is CAISGQGGTGELFF. The CDR3 DNA reads as TGTGCCATCAGTGGACAGGGGGGTACCGGGGAGCTGTTTTTT.

DNA for the CDR3: TGCGCCAGCAGCCCCCACAGGGGACGTGAAAAACTGTTTTTT. It is translated as CASSPHRGREKLFF. This chain joins TRBV4-3 and TRBJ1-4, with 7 bases that match TRBD1. The CDR3 contains 14 residues. Looked up from germline, CDR1 is LGHNA and CDR2 is YSLEER. V lost 4 bases, J lost 7 bases, and 6 bases stayed unmatched.

V and J are TRBV9 and TRBJ2-1; 11 nucleotides align to TRBD2. The trim removed 4 bases at V and 8 bases at J, leaving 14 bases unmatched. The germline gives CDR1 SGDLS, CDR2 YYNGEE. There are 17 residues in the CDR3. The CDR3 spells CASSTRLAGLLIDEQFF. The CDR3 DNA sequence: TGTGCCAGCAGCACCAGACTAGCGGGGTTGCTGATTGATGAGCAGTTCTTC.

A few counts support this clone. J is TRBJ1-5 and V is TRBV30, with a possible D match to TRBD1 (6 bases). The CDR3 consists of 15 residues. Trimming removed 3 bases from V and 5 bases from J, with 17 bases in between. The germline V gene has CDR1 GTSNPN and CDR2 SVGIG (reference sequence). CDR3 amino acids: CAWSRPWGGDQPQHF. Written as DNA, the CDR3 is TGTGCCTGGAGCCGCCCCTGGGGGGGCGATCAGCCCCAGCATTTT.

This clone appeared once. The sample contains more than one DNA sequence encoding this CDR3. CDR3 DNA sequence: TGTGCCAGCAGCCAGGGGGGGTACGAGCAGTACTTC. It encodes CASSQGGYEQYF. J is TRBJ2-7 and V is TRBV3-1 (or the pseudogene TRBV3-2); 7 bases are shared with TRBD2. The CDR3 extends over 12 amino acids. Germline CDR1 and CDR2: LGHDT and YNNKEL (reference sequence). Unmatched junction bases numbered 0, after V lost 3 bases and J lost 4 bases.

The CDR3 sequence is CASSHVSGGTYNEQFF. The DNA for the CDR3 is TGTGCCAGCAGCCATGTCTCTGGCGGGACTTACAATGAGCAGTTCTTC. The V and J genes are TRBV7-3 and TRBJ2-1, with a possible D match to TRBD2 (6 bases). This CDR3 is 16 amino acids long. Germline loops: CDR1 SGHTA, CDR2 FQGTGA. V lost 5 bases, J lost 4 bases, and 18 bases lay in between.

This chain joins TRBV6-2 or TRBV6-3 and TRBJ2-2; D unresolved. The CDR3 is 13 amino acids. Trimming cost V 4 bases and J 1 base, with 4 bases left between them. CDR1 is MNHEY, CDR2 SVGEGT, per germline. The CDR3 nucleotides read TGTGCCAGCAGTTCCCTGAACACCGGGGAGCTGTTTTTT. It is translated as CASSSLNTGELFF.

The sample holds one count of this clone. V and J are TRBV6-2 or TRBV6-3 and TRBJ2-2; unclear D gene. V was clipped by 0 bases and J by 6 bases, with 8 bases between them. Germline values: CDR1 MNHEY, CDR2 SVGEGT. The CDR3 covers 14 residues. DNA for the CDR3: TGTGCCAGCAGTTACTCGACGGGTCCCGGGGAGCTGTTTTTT. It translates to CASSYSTGPGELFF.

The chain is built from TRBV27 and TRBJ1-4, with D maybe TRBD1 (6 bases). The CDR3 loop spans 15 amino acids. In germline, CDR1 is MNHEY, CDR2 SMNVEV (reference sequence). V was cut by 1 base and J by 7 bases, with 13 bases left in between. The CDR3 is CASSLFGRGTEKLFF. The CDR3 DNA follows: TGTGCCAGCAGTTTATTCGGCAGGGGTACTGAAAAACTGTTTTTT.

This clone was observed once. V gene TRBV6-5 combines with J gene TRBJ2-7; 13 bases are a match to TRBD2. Germline loops: CDR1 MNHEY, CDR2 SVGAGI. V was pared by 10 bases and J by 7 bases, with 7 bases of the junction left unmatched. The CDR3 sequence is 13 residues long. CDR3 DNA: TGTGCCACCCGACTAGCGGGAGGTGGTGAGCAGTACGTC. It translates to CATRLAGGGEQYV.

A few counts support this clone. The chain uses TRBV19 and TRBJ1-5; 8 bases fit TRBD1. The CDR3 is 18 residues long. With V trimmed by 5 bases and J by 2 bases, 14 bases remained unmatched. In germline, CDR1 is LNHDA, CDR2 SQIVND (reference sequence). The CDR3 DNA reads TGTGCCAGTAGTCCCGACAGGGGCCCCGGGCTTCGCAATCAGCCCCAGCATTTT. This translates into CASSPDRGPGLRNQPQHF.

This chain uses TRBV10-3 with TRBJ1-1; tentative D call: TRBD1 (5 bases). With 6 bases removed from V and 7 bases from J, the gap between germline ends came to 15 bases. The CDR3 runs 13 residues. Germline V gene sequence: CDR1 ENHRY, CDR2 SYGVKD. In nucleotides, the CDR3 is TGTGCCATCAGCCACGACAGAAATAGTGAAGCTTTCTTT. This translates into CAISHDRNSEAFF.

This chain joins TRBV4-2 and TRBJ2-5; 11 bases are shared with TRBD2. Unmatched junction bases numbered 3, after V lost 4 bases and J lost 5 bases. The V gene's germline CDR1 is LGHNA and CDR2 YNFKEQ. The CDR3 consists of 14 residues. CDR3 DNA: TGTGCCAGCAGCCCCCGGACTAGCGGGGAGACCCAGTACTTC. It codes for CASSPRTSGETQYF.

This clone was observed a few times. The genes are TRBV5-6 and TRBJ1-5, with no clear D. The CDR3 contains 16 residues. CDR1 is SGHDT, CDR2 YYEEEE, per germline. V was clipped by 0 bases and J by 4 bases, with 14 bases between them. The CDR3 region is CASSLEGVSENQPQHF. CDR3 coding DNA: TGTGCCAGCAGCTTGGAGGGAGTATCCGAAAATCAGCCCCAGCATTTT.